This T cell receptor (beta chain) was observed in a study of beta chain features in type 1 diabetes. CDR1 is MNHEY and CDR2 is SVGAGI in the germline V gene. V gave up 0 bases and J gave up 2 bases, with 12 bases separating them. There are 16 residues in the CDR3. Since all of the isolated RNA was reverse transcribed, expressed TCRB transcripts were what got sequenced. The protocol was immunoSEQ multiplex PCR, while the TCRdb copy is restricted to in-frame clones and leaves out a portion. The sample gives some 240,000 clones, 11% of which show up once; 1% to 1.5% is in the top ten. The sample holds a few counts of this clone.

The sequenced sample consisted of central memory CD4+ T cells from blood. The rearrangement links TRBV6-5 to TRBJ2-3, with D possibly TRBD2 on 6 matching bases. This clonotype originated in a man younger than 35 in good health. CDR3: CASSYSTRRNTDTQYF. DNA of the CDR3: TGTGCCAGCAGTTACTCGACTAGAAGGAACACAGATACGCAGTATTTT.